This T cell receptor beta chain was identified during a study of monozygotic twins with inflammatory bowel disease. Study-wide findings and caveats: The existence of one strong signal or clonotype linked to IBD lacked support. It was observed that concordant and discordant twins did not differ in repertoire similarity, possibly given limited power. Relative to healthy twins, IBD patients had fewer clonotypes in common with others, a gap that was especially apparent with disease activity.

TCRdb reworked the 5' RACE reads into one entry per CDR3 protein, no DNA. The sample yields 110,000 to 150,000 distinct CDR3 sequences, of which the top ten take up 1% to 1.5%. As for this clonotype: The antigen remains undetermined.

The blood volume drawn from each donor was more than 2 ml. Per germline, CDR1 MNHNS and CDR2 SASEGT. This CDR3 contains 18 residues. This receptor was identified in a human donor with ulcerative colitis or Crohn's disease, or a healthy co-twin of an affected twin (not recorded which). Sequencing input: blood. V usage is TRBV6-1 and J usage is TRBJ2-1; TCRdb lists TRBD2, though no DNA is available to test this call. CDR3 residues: CASTEGTSGRPLYNEQFF.